This TCR beta chain was documented in a study of vaccination effects on CD4 cells after COVID-19. Before sequencing, viral peptide pools were used by the ViraFEST assay to expand antigen-specific CD4+ T cells. The culture ran for roughly 10 days before CD4+ T cells were isolated. This person's SARS-CoV-2 infection, confirmed by PCR, occurred between March and December 2020. Some clones are missing from TCRdb's copy, which holds only in-frame ones; the method was immunoSEQ multiplex PCR. Of tens of thousands of clones detected, about 77% appear once; the ten largest clones hold around 5%. Points on this clone: Its antigen is unknown.

Germline values: CDR1 SGHTA, CDR2 FQGNSA. The V gene lost 4 bases and the J gene lost 0 bases, with 9 bases spanning the gap. The CDR3 is made up of 14 amino acids. The source of this sequence is a human donor who had a prior SARS-CoV-2 infection. This sample comprised CD4+ T cells from PBMCs cultured with HIV peptides, obtained before COVID-19 vaccination. The subset: HIV-1 Nef peptide pool negative control/reference culture. The rearrangement uses TRBV7-2 and TRBJ1-2; possible D gene TRBD1, 5 bases. The CDR3 DNA sequence: TGTGCCAGCAGCTACGGGGGGGCTAACTATGGCTACACCTTC. Amino acids: CASSYGGANYGYTF.